These T cell receptor beta chains were read from a single sample in a study of T cells in Graves' hyperthyroidism and ophthalmopathy. TCRdb re-called the multiplex PCR reads with MiXCR, one entry per CDR3 protein. This table holds around 600,000 distinct CDR3 sequences, roughly 46% found once. Material for sequencing was peripheral blood or thyroid tissue (not recorded which). Receptors originate from an adult man with Graves' disease, either hyperthyroidism or ophthalmopathy (not recorded which). CDR3s include the opening cysteine and the closing phenylalanine or tryptophan. D genes are given only for firm matches. Not all rows give a size; the values are once, few, many and, for expanded clones, a class.

J | D | V | size | CDR3 | DNA
TRBJ2-7 | - | TRBV7-9 | - | CASNAYEQYF | TGTGCCAGCAACGCCTACGAGCAGTACTTC
TRBJ2-5 | - | TRBV7-8 | few | CASSPRMQETQYF | TGTGCCAGCAGCCCAAGGATGCAAGAGACCCAGTACTTC
TRBJ2-5 | TRBD2 | TRBV6-4 | few | CASSARLAGIQETQYF | TGTGCCAGCAGTGCCCGACTAGCGGGAATCCAAGAGACCCAGTACTTC
TRBJ1-1 | - | TRBV29-1 | - | CSVEGPGGGYTEAFF | TGCAGCGTTGAAGGGCCAGGCGGTGGCTACACTGAGGCTTTCTTT
TRBJ2-7 | TRBD2 | TRBV5-5 | - | CASSLLAGPYEQYF | TGTGCCAGCAGCTTACTAGCGGGCCCCTACGAGCAGTACTTC
TRBJ2-5 | - | TRBV20-1 | - | CSARETGPSAQYF | TGCAGTGCTAGGGAAACAGGGCCCTCGGCCCAGTACTTC
TRBJ1-1 | TRBD1 | TRBV15 | many | CATSRAMTGGRAEAFF | TGTGCCACCAGCAGAGCCATGACAGGGGGTCGGGCTGAAGCTTTCTTT
TRBJ1-2 | - | TRBV29-1 | - | CSLAAGAYGYTF | TGCAGCTTGGCCGCAGGGGCCTATGGCTACACCTTC
TRBJ2-5 | - | TRBV6-1 | - | CASRIGPGQETQYF | TGTGCCAGCAGAATAGGTCCAGGTCAGGAGACCCAGTACTTC
TRBJ2-5 | TRBD1 | TRBV20-1 | - | CSANRRDRETQYF | TGCAGTGCTAATCGTAGGGACAGGGAAACCCAGTACTTC
TRBJ2-7 | - | TRBV12-3/TRBV12-4 | - | CASSFSGPTLSYEQYF | TGTGCCAGCAGTTTCTCTGGGCCGACCCTTTCCTACGAGCAGTACTTC
TRBJ2-2 | - | TRBV19 | - | CASSDRTAGELFF | TGTGCCAGTAGTGATAGGACGGCCGGGGAGCTGTTTTTT